Below, 27 T cell receptor beta chains from the same sample are listed, as sequenced in a study of cytomegalovirus exposure and HLA in healthy donors. With 60 Vbeta and 13 Jbeta primers, the PCR was carried out. TCRdb keeps only in-frame clones here, not all; method: immunoSEQ multiplex PCR. The sample shows roughly 98,000 clones, under 80% of them seen only once. The sequencing sample was made of PBMCs. These receptors all come from a man aged 40-49 years in good health and CMV-seronegative.

The chain links TRBV5-5 to TRBJ1-6; 10 bases match TRBD1. V lost 4 bases to trimming and J lost 6 bases; unmatched junction nucleotides: 10. The length of the CDR3 is 17 residues. Germline assignment: CDR1 SGHKS and CDR2 YYEKEE (reference sequence). The DNA of the CDR3 is TGTGCCAGCAGCCAAATTGAGAGGACAGGGGGTAATTCACCCCTCCACTTT. Translating gives CASSQIERTGGNSPLHF.

The rearrangement uses TRBV5-8 and TRBJ1-4; 8 bases match TRBD1. V gave up 2 bases and J gave up 10 bases; unmatched junction bases: 10. The CDR3 contains 15 residues. CDR1 is SGHTS, CDR2 YDEGEE, per germline. In DNA, the CDR3 is TGTGCCAGCAGCTTCGAGGACAGGGTGCGGGGAAAACTGTTTTTT. It encodes CASSFEDRVRGKLFF.

This chain links TRBV5-1 with TRBJ2-1, with D possibly being TRBD1 (5 bases). V was shortened by 1 base and J by 6 bases, with 17 bases between the two germline ends. CDR1 SGHRS and CDR2 YFSETQ come from the germline V gene. The CDR3 runs 16 residues. The CDR3 sequence: CASSLSAGLLGNEQFF. In nucleotides, the CDR3 is TGCGCCAGCAGCTTGTCGGCAGGGTTATTGGGCAATGAGCAGTTCTTC. Using reference TRBV5-1 and TRBJ2-1 for the parts outside the CDR3, the full variable domain is KAGVTQTPRYLIKTRGQQVTLSCSPISGHRSVSWYQQTPGQGLQFLFEYFSETQRNKGNFPGRFSGRQFSNSRSEMNVSTLELGDSALYLCASSLSAGLLGNEQFFGPGTRLTVL.

The chain couples TRBV11-2 to TRBJ2-1; 9 nucleotides match TRBD2. V was clipped by 3 bases and J by 5 bases; unmatched bases: 14. This CDR3 contains 18 residues. Germline-derived CDR1 and CDR2 are SGHAT and FQNNGV. The CDR3 reads CASSLPLGGLAKNNEQFF. The CDR3 region has the DNA TGTGCCAGCAGCTTGCCTCTTGGTGGACTAGCGAAAAACAATGAGCAGTTCTTC.

CDR3 coding DNA: TGTGCCAGACGGCGGGTAGGGACTGAAGCTTTCTTT. Its protein is CARRRVGTEAFF. This chain connects TRBV2 to TRBJ1-1; D uncertain. Per germline, CDR1 SNHLY and CDR2 FYNNEI. V was trimmed by 9 bases and J by 5 bases, leaving 13 bases between them. This CDR3 region has 12 residues.

This clone was detected only once. V gene TRBV4-3 combines with J gene TRBJ1-4, with D maybe TRBD1 (5 bases). The V gene lost 4 bases and the J gene lost 2 bases, with 8 bases spanning the gap. The CDR3 contains 14 residues. Germline values: CDR1 LGHNA, CDR2 YSLEER. CDR3 loop: CASSLQGTNEKLFF. In DNA, the CDR3 is TGCGCCAGCAGCCTGCAGGGCACTAATGAAAAACTGTTTTTT.

This clone has a single count. The chain combines TRBV14 with TRBJ2-6; 9 bases are a match to TRBD1. CDR3 length equals 17 residues. Germline-derived CDR1 and CDR2 are SGHDN and FVKESK. J was trimmed by 1 base and V by 2 bases; bases with no gene match: 3. The CDR3 DNA reads TGTGCCAGCAGCCAAACAGGGGGCTTATCTGGGGCCAACGTCCTGACTTTC. Its protein product is CASSQTGGLSGANVLTF.

CDR3 sequence reads: CASSFGGVNEKLFF. The CDR3 region has the DNA TGTGCCAGCAGTTTTGGGGGCGTGAATGAAAAACTGTTTTTT. The genes are TRBV28 and TRBJ1-4; D is perhaps TRBD1 (6 bases). CDR3 length: 14 residues. Trimming shortened V by 3 bases and J by 5 bases, and 10 bases separated the two germline ends. In germline, CDR1 is MDHEN, CDR2 SYDVKM.

The gene calls are TRBV6-5 and TRBJ1-5, with 7 bases lining up with TRBD1. The V and J ends lost 7 bases and 3 bases, in that order; junction bases with no gene match: 9. Germline values: CDR1 MNHEY, CDR2 SVGAGI. CDR3 size: 15 residues. The CDR3 spells CASTIRQGPNQPQHF. As DNA, the CDR3 is TGTGCCAGCACCATCAGACAGGGACCCAATCAGCCCCAGCATTTT.

This chain joins TRBV6-1 and TRBJ2-7, with TRBD1 matching over 10 bases. There are 15 residues in the CDR3. V shed 5 bases, J shed 4 bases, and the junction held 8 bases outside the gene matches. Germline V gene data show CDR1 as MNHNS and CDR2 as SASEGT. In DNA form, the CDR3 reads TGTGCCAGCAGTTCAACCGGGACAGGGGTGTACGAGCAGTACTTC. This encodes CASSSTGTGVYEQYF.

V gene TRBV27 combines with J gene TRBJ1-2; 7 bases map to TRBD1. CDR3 length: 15 amino acids. The ends lost 0 bases at V and 4 bases at J; junction bases unmatched: 5. Germline lookup yields CDR1 MNHEY and CDR2 SMNVEV (reference sequence). The CDR3 loop is CASSLSTGSPYGYTF. The CDR3 DNA reads TGTGCCAGCAGTTTATCGACAGGGTCCCCCTATGGCTACACCTTC.

This sequence joins TRBV11-2 and TRBJ1-1; a possible D gene is TRBD1 (6 bases). Germline loops: CDR1 SGHAT, CDR2 FQNNGV. V lost 7 bases and J lost 0, with 24 bases in between. This CDR3 has 18 residues. CDR3 loop: CASTLRSGGGGMNTEAFF. CDR3 DNA sequence: TGTGCCAGCACTCTAAGATCAGGAGGGGGGGGTATGAACACTGAAGCTTTCTTT.

The CDR3 coding sequence is TGTGCCAGCAGCCAAGGGACAGGGGCAGATACGCAGTATTTT. The encoded protein is CASSQGTGADTQYF. V usage is TRBV11-2 and J usage is TRBJ2-3; 10 nucleotides line up with TRBD1. Germline lookup yields CDR1 SGHAT and CDR2 FQNNGV. Losses at the gene ends were 5 bases for V and 4 bases for J; bases not matched to a gene: 3. The CDR3 sequence is 14 residues long.

This chain joins TRBV5-4 and TRBJ1-2, with TRBD1 matching over 7 bases. This CDR3 has 16 residues. After removal of 5 bases from V and 6 bases from J, the junction contained 16 bases not matched to a gene. In germline, CDR1 is SGHNT, CDR2 YYREEE (reference sequence). The CDR3 loop reads CASRASTGASSNGYTF. CDR3 nucleotides: TGTGCCAGCAGAGCCTCAACAGGGGCATCTAGTAATGGCTACACCTTC.

This chain links TRBV7-9 with TRBJ2-1; D not resolved. Germline V gives CDR1 SEHNR, CDR2 FQNEAQ (reference sequence). The CDR3 has 13 amino acids. Trimming took off 2 bases at V and 7 bases at J, with 9 bases between the two ends. CDR3 region: CASSLRSLNEQFF. The CDR3 DNA is TGTGCCAGCAGCTTACGGTCTTTGAATGAGCAGTTCTTC.

The rearrangement uses TRBV29-1 and TRBJ2-1, with a weak D call TRBD2 (6 bases). The CDR3 is 16 residues long. CDR1 and CDR2 from the germline V gene are SQVTM and ANQGSEA. V shed 3 bases and J shed 0 bases, with 15 bases lying between them. The CDR3 is CSVERGTGSSYNEQFF. CDR3 nucleotides: TGCAGCGTTGAGCGAGGGACTGGGAGCTCCTACAATGAGCAGTTCTTC.

V usage is TRBV28 and J usage is TRBJ1-3; D not resolved. The CDR3 consists of 16 residues. Germline-derived CDR1 and CDR2 are MDHEN and SYDVKM. V was shortened by 4 bases and J by 0 bases, with 13 bases between the two germline ends. The CDR3 coding sequence is TGTGCCAGCAGTTCCCCCGGGTTAACCTCTGGAAACACCATATATTTT. Translating gives CASSSPGLTSGNTIYF.

As concerns this clone: Germline is not matched at one junction end, which may reflect a read error. This rearrangement joins TRBV29-1 to TRBJ1-1, with 7 bases that match TRBD1. CDR1 SQVTM and CDR2 ANQGSEA come from the germline V gene. The length of the CDR3 is 13 residues. The CDR3 spells CRGDSSFNTEAFF. The CDR3 DNA follows: TGTAGAGGGGACAGTTCCTTTAACACTGAAGCTTTCTTT.

This clone was observed once. The germline gene is not matched at one end of the junction; a read error may be the cause. The chain combines TRBV11-2 with TRBJ1-1; the match to TRBD1 covers 8 bases. The germline V gene has CDR1 SGHAT and CDR2 FQNNGV. The CDR3 spans 14 residues. DNA for the CDR3: TGTGCCAGCAGTTTAGGCAACAGGGGGACTGAAGCTTTCTTT. Its protein is CASSLGNRGTEAFF.

The chain recombines TRBV9 with TRBJ1-1; 7 bases line up with TRBD1. Trimming removed 3 bases from V and 5 bases from J; junction bases left unmatched: 7. The CDR3 consists of 14 residues. Germline V gives CDR1 SGDLS, CDR2 YYNGEE. The DNA of the CDR3 is TGTGCCAGCAGCGGATCGACAGGGATTACTGAAGCTTTCTTT. Its translation: CASSGSTGITEAFF.

A note on this clone: Relative to the germline gene, one junction end is altered; a read error may explain this. V usage is TRBV5-1 and J usage is TRBJ1-2; weak D call: TRBD1 (6 bases). The CDR3 consists of 11 residues. CDR1 is SGHRS, CDR2 YFSETQ, per germline. The CDR3 DNA reads as TGCGCCAGCAGCTTGGACAGGGAAACGGCCTTC. Its translation: CASSLDRETAF.

The J gene is TRBJ2-5, the V gene TRBV29-1; no firm D call. The ends were cut back, 0 bases at V and 1 base at J, with 9 bases in the middle. CDR3 length: 14 amino acids. Germline lookup yields CDR1 SQVTM and CDR2 ANQGSEA. This CDR3 reads CSVEDGVTQETQYF. CDR3 bases: TGCAGCGTTGAAGACGGAGTAACCCAAGAGACCCAGTACTTC. Based on the CDR3 plus reference TRBV29-1 and TRBJ2-5, the full variable domain is SAVISQKPSRDICQRGTSLTIQCQVDSQVTMMFWYRQQPGQSLTLIATANQGSEATYESGFVIDKFPISRPNLTFSTLTVSNMSPEDSSIYLCSVEDGVTQETQYFGPGTRLLVL.

The V call is TRBV4-3, the J call TRBJ2-7, with a possible D match to TRBD2 (5 bases). The V gene's germline CDR1 is LGHNA and CDR2 YSLEER. V dropped 10 bases and J dropped 1 base, with 17 bases sitting between them. This CDR3 has 14 residues. The CDR3 nucleotides read TGCGCCACCTCAGCCAGTGAGGGTTCCTACGAGCAGTACTTC. Residues: CATSASEGSYEQYF.

The rearrangement uses TRBV6-1 and TRBJ1-5; TRBD1 might be the D (5 bases). The germline V and J ends were trimmed by 1 base and 0 bases, with 7 bases remaining between them. The germline V gene encodes CDR1 MNHNS and CDR2 SASEGT. The CDR3 covers 15 residues. The CDR3 bases are TGTGCCAGCAGTGAAGAGGGGAATAGCAATCAGCCCCAGCATTTT. Protein product: CASSEEGNSNQPQHF.

The rearrangement links TRBV4-1 to TRBJ2-3; D might be TRBD2 (5 bases). V was trimmed by 2 bases and J by 2 bases, leaving 17 bases between them. The CDR3 is 17 amino acids. Germline CDR1 reads MGHRA; CDR2 reads YSYEKL. CDR3 DNA sequence: TGCGCCAGCAGCCAACAGCAGAGGGCGGGTCTCACAGATACGCAGTATTTT. As protein: CASSQQQRAGLTDTQYF.

The rearrangement uses TRBV5-1 and TRBJ2-1, with D possibly matching TRBD1 (5 bases). The CDR3 consists of 13 residues. Germline V gives CDR1 SGHRS, CDR2 YFSETQ. The ends were cut back, 0 bases at V and 7 bases at J, with 8 bases in the middle. This CDR3 is CASSLGSGNEQFF. CDR3 DNA: TGCGCCAGCAGCTTGGGATCAGGGAATGAGCAGTTCTTC.

This chain connects TRBV19 to TRBJ2-3; D gene ambiguous. Germline V gene lookup returns CDR1 LNHDA and CDR2 SQIVND (reference sequence). CDR3 length: 16 amino acids. V was trimmed by 3 bases and J by 0 bases, leaving 13 bases between them. DNA of the CDR3: TGTGCCAGTAGTATCTCTCTAGTAACCAGCACAGATACGCAGTATTTT. Translation: CASSISLVTSTDTQYF.